These 25 T cell receptor beta chains were sequenced from one sample in a study of OX40 agonist ivuxolimab in advanced cancers. The assay was immunoSEQ multiplex PCR, and TCRdb's table has in-frame clones only and misses some. Of nearly 110,000 clones listed, around 90% were seen once; the top ten hold 1% to 1.5%. The specimen comprised CD4+ or CD8+ T cells sorted from blood, sampled in a trial of the OX40 agonist ivuxolimab. Every receptor here comes from an adult with an advanced solid tumor such as melanoma, head and neck, liver or kidney cancer.

The chain uses TRBV12-5 and TRBJ2-2; D could derive from TRBD1 or TRBD2 (5 bases each). The CDR3 extends over 15 amino acids. V was cut by 6 bases and J by 3 bases, with 14 bases left in between. Germline values: CDR1 LGHNT, CDR2 FRNRAP. The DNA of the CDR3 is TGTGCTAGTGGCCCTGCAGGGCGGGACACCGGGGAGCTGTTTTTT. As protein: CASGPAGRDTGELFF.

This clone was observed once. The chain has TRBV2 and TRBJ2-3; TRBD1 agrees at 7 bases. Looked up from germline, CDR1 is SNHLY and CDR2 is FYNNEI. Trimming took 4 bases from V and 7 from J; bases not matched to a gene: 2. There are 12 residues in the CDR3. In DNA form, the CDR3 reads TGTGCCAGCAGTGTCAGGGGGAATACGCAGTATTTT. This translates into CASSVRGNTQYF.

The V call is TRBV2, the J call TRBJ1-1, with D possibly matching TRBD1 (6 bases). CDR3 length: 14 amino acids. V shed 7 bases and J shed 0 bases, with 12 bases lying between them. In germline, CDR1 is SNHLY, CDR2 FYNNEI. The CDR3 region is CASTGGAMNTEAFF. The CDR3 DNA reads as TGTGCCAGCACTGGGGGGGCCATGAACACTGAAGCTTTCTTT.

The chain recombines TRBV5-1 with TRBJ2-1; D unclear. The germline V gene encodes CDR1 SGHRS and CDR2 YFSETQ. CDR3 length: 16 amino acids. With 2 bases removed from V and 5 bases from J, the gap between germline ends came to 17 bases. Written as DNA, the CDR3 is TGCGCCAGCAGCTTAAACCCCCCTAGGGCTGACAATGAGCAGTTCTTC. This encodes CASSLNPPRADNEQFF. Full variable domain (missing parts from reference TRBV5-1 and TRBJ2-1): KAGVTQTPRYLIKTRGQQVTLSCSPISGHRSVSWYQQTPGQGLQFLFEYFSETQRNKGNFPGRFSGRQFSNSRSEMNVSTLELGDSALYLCASSLNPPRADNEQFFGPGTRLTVL.

The chain links TRBV5-1 to TRBJ1-5; D uncertain. V dropped 5 bases and J dropped 6 bases, with 12 bases sitting between them. The CDR3 is 13 residues long. The germline gives CDR1 SGHRS, CDR2 YFSETQ. The CDR3 loop is CASRVDRSQPQHF. The CDR3 DNA is TGCGCCAGCAGGGTGGACCGGAGTCAGCCCCAGCATTTT.

V is TRBV27 and J is TRBJ1-2; 8 nucleotides align to TRBD1. The CDR3 extends over 15 amino acids. Germline CDR1 and CDR2: MNHEY and SMNVEV (reference sequence). V lost 4 bases, J lost 8 bases, and 12 bases stayed unmatched. The CDR3 sequence: CASSSLTDRGWGYTF. The CDR3 DNA reads TGTGCCAGCAGTTCCCTGACAGACAGGGGCTGGGGCTACACCTTC.

The CDR3 sequence is CASSVPRQGAYGYTF. The CDR3 DNA reads as TGTGCCAGCAGCGTACCGAGACAGGGGGCATATGGCTACACCTTC. The J gene is TRBJ1-2, the V gene TRBV9; the match to TRBD1 covers 10 bases. J was trimmed by 5 bases and V by 1 base; bases with no gene match: 5. The CDR3 loop spans 15 amino acids. Germline CDR1 and CDR2: SGDLS and YYNGEE.

The rearrangement uses TRBV25-1 and TRBJ1-3, with D unclear. Germline-derived CDR1 and CDR2 are MGHDK and SYGVNS. This CDR3 is 14 amino acids long. The germline V and J ends were trimmed by 3 bases and 3 bases, with 9 bases remaining between them. The DNA for the CDR3 is TGTGCCAGCAGTGAGGGGAGGGATGGAAACACCATATATTTT. This encodes CASSEGRDGNTIYF. The variable domain in full, with the rest retrieved from reference TRBV25-1 and TRBJ1-3, is EADIYQTPRYLVIGTGKKITLECSQTMGHDKMYWYQQDPGMELHLIHYSYGVNSTEKGDLSSESTVSRIRTEHFPLTLESARPSHTSQYLCASSEGRDGNTIYFGEGSWLTVV.

The chain uses TRBV2 and TRBJ1-2, with D possibly TRBD1 on 5 matching bases. The CDR3 consists of 15 residues. Germline assignment: CDR1 SNHLY and CDR2 FYNNEI. V shed 5 bases and J shed 5 bases, with 18 bases lying between them. The CDR3 DNA is TGTGCCAGCAGTCCCAGGGTCCCCTCTGCATATGGCTACACCTTC. Translated, it gives CASSPRVPSAYGYTF.

This rearrangement joins TRBV27 to TRBJ2-1, with 11 bases that match TRBD2. CDR3 length: 15 residues. Germline V gives CDR1 MNHEY, CDR2 SMNVEV (reference sequence). J was trimmed by 10 bases and V by 3 bases; bases with no gene match: 8. The CDR3 loop reads CASSFLTSGKGEQFF. CDR3 in DNA: TGTGCCAGCAGTTTTTTGACTAGCGGGAAGGGCGAGCAGTTCTTC.

This chain connects TRBV15 to TRBJ2-3; D not resolved. Trimming removed 0 bases at V and 4 bases at J, with 11 bases between. The CDR3 consists of 15 residues. CDR1 is LNHNV, CDR2 YYDKDF, per germline (reference sequence). The chain's CDR3 is CATSRDRVVSDTQYF. The CDR3 bases are TGTGCCACCAGCAGAGATAGAGTAGTTTCAGATACGCAGTATTTT.

The gene calls are TRBV6-5 and TRBJ2-7; D possibly corresponds to TRBD1 (6 bases). The V gene lost 6 bases and the J gene lost 0 bases, with 12 bases spanning the gap. In germline, CDR1 is MNHEY, CDR2 SVGAGI. CDR3 size: 14 residues. The CDR3 here is CASSRDRNSYEQYF. The CDR3 coding sequence is TGTGCCAGCAGCCGTGACAGGAACTCCTACGAGCAGTACTTC.

The chain joins TRBV28 to TRBJ1-1; TRBD1 is a possible D gene (5 bases). Trimming removed 4 bases from V and 5 bases from J, with 11 bases in between. Germline V lookup: CDR1 MDHEN, CDR2 SYDVKM. The CDR3 spans 13 residues. The CDR3 is CASSSRGGTEAFF. DNA for the CDR3: TGTGCCAGCAGTTCTAGGGGTGGAACTGAAGCTTTCTTT.

Turning to this clone: Other DNA sequences from this sample encode an identical CDR3 as well. The J gene is TRBJ2-5, the V gene TRBV28; perhaps TRBD2 as D (7 bases). Germline CDR1 MDHEN, CDR2 SYDVKM. The V and J ends lost 7 bases and 5 bases respectively, with 17 bases between them. This CDR3 spans 14 amino acids. CDR3 nucleotide sequence: TGTGCCAGCATCTTCAGGAGGGGGGGGGAGACCCAGTACTTC. Protein sequence: CASIFRRGGETQYF.

The chain employs TRBV7-2 and TRBJ2-5; D is unresolved. V shed 5 bases and J shed 5 bases, with 12 bases lying between them. Germline V gene data show CDR1 as SGHTA and CDR2 as FQGNSA. CDR3 size: 13 residues. CDR3 residues: CASSPQQSETQYF. For the CDR3, the DNA is TGTGCCAGCAGCCCCCAACAAAGTGAGACCCAGTACTTC.

This sequence joins TRBV6-6 and TRBJ1-5; D perhaps matches TRBD1 (5 bases). The CDR3 covers 12 residues. Between the trimmed V and J ends, which lost 4 bases and 6 bases, there was a span of 7 bases. In germline, CDR1 is MNHNY, CDR2 SVGAGI (reference sequence). The CDR3 reads CASSSGSQPQHF. The DNA for the CDR3 is TGTGCCAGCAGTTCAGGGTCTCAGCCCCAGCATTTT.

The chain uses TRBV5-4 and TRBJ1-1, with D maybe TRBD1 (6 bases). Germline values: CDR1 SGHNT, CDR2 YYREEE (reference sequence). The CDR3 loop spans 13 amino acids. V was pared by 2 bases and J by 4 bases, with 9 bases between. The CDR3, as DNA: TGTGCCAGCAGCTTTACAGGGTTCACTGAAGCTTTCTTT. This translates into CASSFTGFTEAFF.

This clone was observed once. The chain joins TRBV6-1 to TRBJ2-7; no clear D gene. With 2 bases removed from V and 1 base from J, the gap between germline ends came to 12 bases. CDR1 and CDR2 from the germline V gene are MNHNS and SASEGT. The CDR3 is 15 amino acids. CDR3 nucleotides: TGTGCCAGCAGTGAACAGGACGGCCTTTCCTACGAGCAGTACTTC. It specifies CASSEQDGLSYEQYF.

This chain joins TRBV19 and TRBJ1-3; D is undetermined. The V gene lost 7 bases and the J gene lost 2 bases, with 12 bases spanning the gap. The CDR3 sequence is 14 residues long. Looked up from germline, CDR1 is LNHDA and CDR2 is SQIVND (reference sequence). CDR3 coding DNA: TGTGCCAGTATATTCCAAGGAGCTGGAAACACCATATATTTT. This sequence encodes CASIFQGAGNTIYF.

This chain uses TRBV5-4 with TRBJ2-3; unclear D gene. The ends were cut back, 1 base at V and 5 bases at J, with 11 bases in the middle. The CDR3 length is 14 residues. CDR1 is SGHNT and CDR2 is YYREEE in the germline V gene (reference sequence). The CDR3 loop reads CASSLSSSEDTQYF. CDR3 nucleotide sequence: TGTGCCAGCAGCTTGTCGTCGTCGGAAGATACGCAGTATTTT.

This chain connects TRBV28 to TRBJ2-4, with a possible D match to TRBD1 (5 bases). Germline CDR1 and CDR2: MDHEN and SYDVKM. V dropped 6 bases and J dropped 7 bases, with 10 bases sitting between them. This CDR3 has 12 residues. The CDR3 region has the DNA TGTGCCAGCAGAGGGGATAAGAACATTCAGTACTTC. Translation gives CASRGDKNIQYF.

The rearrangement links TRBV13 to TRBJ2-7, with 8 bases lining up with TRBD2. This CDR3 comprises 16 residues. From germline, CDR1 is PRHDT and CDR2 FYEKMQ (reference sequence). Losses at the gene ends were 0 bases for V and 6 bases for J; bases not matched to a gene: 10. CDR3 protein: CASSLGVARRGGEQYF. In nucleotides, the CDR3 is TGTGCCAGCAGCTTAGGGGTTGCGCGACGGGGGGGCGAGCAGTACTTC.

The chain uses TRBV18 and TRBJ1-1; tentative D call: TRBD1 (6 bases). CDR3 length: 15 amino acids. V lost 3 bases and J lost 5, with 16 bases in between. Germline V gives CDR1 KGHSH, CDR2 LQKENI. The CDR3 loop is CASSPRTALGTEAFF. In DNA form, the CDR3 reads TGTGCCAGCTCACCCCGGACAGCCCTGGGGACTGAAGCTTTCTTT. The whole variable domain, filled in from reference TRBV18 and TRBJ1-1, reads NAGVMQNPRHLVRRRGQEARLRCSPMKGHSHVYWYRQLPEEGLKFMVYLQKENIIDESGMPKERFSAEFPKEGPSILRIQQVVRGDSAAYFCASSPRTALGTEAFFGQGTRLTVV.

This sequence joins TRBV19 and TRBJ2-5; TRBD1 agrees at 12 bases. The J call may be faulty, since TRBJ2-7 better matches the DNA end. The CDR3 spans 15 residues. Germline loops: CDR1 LNHDA, CDR2 SQIVND (reference sequence). The CDR3 DNA reads TGTGCCAGTAGTCCCGGGACAGGGGGCTTCTACGAGCAGTACTTC. Amino acid sequence: CASSPGTGGFYEQYF.

The gene calls are TRBV7-9 and TRBJ2-5; 9 positions match TRBD1. The CDR3 covers 13 residues. V shed 3 bases and J 11 bases; nucleotides not matched to a gene: 7. The germline gives CDR1 SEHNR, CDR2 FQNEAQ (reference sequence). CDR3 residues: CASSLGTGIGQYF. CDR3 bases: TGTGCCAGCAGCTTGGGGACAGGGATTGGGCAGTACTTC.